The 28 T cell receptor beta chains presented below share a single source sample, sequenced in a study of T cells in Graves' hyperthyroidism and ophthalmopathy. From RNA transcripts, TCR beta CDR3 regions were amplified. Using the HTBI primer set, a first-round RT-PCR was run on the TCR CDR3. Via MiXCR, TCRdb re-called the multiplex PCR reads, giving one row per CDR3 protein. The repertoire holds nearly 250,000 distinct CDR3 sequences, almost 25% seen once, with 35% to 40% in the top ten. The sample consisted of blood. The receptor source for this set is a woman between 40 and 55 years old with Graves' ophthalmopathy.

There are many counts of this clonotype. The chain has TRBV27 and TRBJ2-7; 9 positions agree with TRBD2. Germline-derived CDR1 and CDR2 are MNHEY and SMNVEV (reference sequence). J lost 3 bases, V lost 3 bases, and 3 bases had no gene match. This CDR3 is 14 amino acids long. CDR3 residues: CASSLTSGFYEQYF. CDR3 nucleotides: TGTGCCAGCAGTTTGACTAGCGGATTCTACGAGCAGTACTTC.

The table lists this clonotype with many counts. The chain carries TRBV4-1 and TRBJ2-5, with TRBD1 matching 8 bases. The CDR3 has 14 residues. With V trimmed by 5 bases and J by 2 bases, 4 bases remained unmatched. The germline V gene has CDR1 MGHRA and CDR2 YSYEKL. The CDR3 nucleotides read TGCGCCAGCAGCGGGCGACAGGGGCAAGAGACCCAGTACTTC. This encodes CASSGRQGQETQYF.

This clonotype occurred many times. This may arise from a read error, as a much more abundant clone is one base away. The chain recombines TRBV6-1 with TRBJ1-1; 7 bases align to TRBD1. The V and J ends lost 7 bases and 1 base, in that order; junction bases with no gene match: 6. The length of the CDR3 is 14 residues. Germline-derived CDR1 and CDR2 are MNHNS and SASEGT. CDR3 region: CASIAGTENTEAFF. In DNA form, the CDR3 reads TGTGCCAGCATAGCCGGGACAGAGAACACTGAAGCTTTCTTT.

This clonotype appeared many times. The chain links TRBV2 to TRBJ1-2; 8 bases fit TRBD1. The CDR3 runs 14 residues. Losses at the gene ends were 4 bases for V and 2 bases for J; bases not matched to a gene: 3. Per the germline V gene, CDR1 is SNHLY and CDR2 is FYNNEI. CDR3 region: CASSGTGRNYGYTF. The DNA for the CDR3 is TGTGCCAGCAGTGGGACAGGGAGGAACTATGGCTACACCTTC.

This clonotype appeared many times. V usage is TRBV28 and J usage is TRBJ2-7, with 10 bases fitting TRBD2. Germline V gene data show CDR1 as MDHEN and CDR2 as SYDVKM. V was pared by 6 bases and J by 5 bases, with 10 bases of the junction left unmatched. The CDR3 consists of 15 residues. CDR3 nucleotide sequence: TGTGCCAGCAGCATCGGGACTAGCGAATTCGACGAGCAGTACTTC. It translates to CASSIGTSEFDEQYF. Together with reference TRBV28 and TRBJ2-7, the CDR3 gives the full variable domain: DVKVTQSSRYLVKRTGEKVFLECVQDMDHENMFWYRQDPGLGLRLIYFSYDVKMKEKGDIPEGYSVSREKKERFSLILESASTNQTSMYLCASSIGTSEFDEQYFGPGTRLTVT.

This rearrangement joins TRBV6-1 to TRBJ1-5; no firm D call. Germline assignment: CDR1 MNHNS and CDR2 SASEGT. The CDR3 is 14 residues long. V lost 10 bases to trimming and J lost 4 bases, with 17 bases between them. The CDR3 sequence is CATSVGLRNQPQHF. The CDR3 region has the DNA TGTGCCACCTCAGTTGGCTTGAGAAATCAGCCCCAGCATTTT.

This clonotype was detected many times. The chain recombines TRBV11-2 with TRBJ2-2; D is possibly TRBD2 (5 bases). CDR3 length: 14 amino acids. The germline gives CDR1 SGHAT, CDR2 FQNNGV. Trimming removed 2 bases from V and 7 bases from J, with 11 bases in between. For the CDR3, the DNA is TGTGCCAGCAGCTTAAGGATGGAGGTCGGGGAGCTGTTTTTT. It translates to CASSLRMEVGELFF.

This clonotype came up many times. V gene TRBV28 combines with J gene TRBJ2-7, with a tentative D call TRBD2 (6 bases). This CDR3 comprises 11 residues. V was shortened by 3 bases and J by 11 bases, with 11 bases between the two germline ends. Germline V CDR1 and CDR2: MDHEN, SYDVKM. CDR3 region: CASSLGRQEYF. As DNA, the CDR3 is TGTGCCAGCAGTTTGGGGAGGCAGGAGTACTTC.

This clonotype was counted at least ten times. This chain links TRBV7-2 with TRBJ2-7, with 12 bases aligning to TRBD1. The junction had 4 bases not matched to a gene; V was cut back by 5 bases and J by 2 bases. Looked up from germline, CDR1 is SGHTA and CDR2 is FQGNSA. The CDR3 totals 15 residues. As DNA, the CDR3 is TGTGCCAGCAGCCAGGGACAGGGGGCGGCCTACGAGCAGTACTTC. Translated, it gives CASSQGQGAAYEQYF.

This clonotype has at least ten counts. The chain combines TRBV29-1 with TRBJ2-7; the D is unclear. From germline, CDR1 is SQVTM and CDR2 ANQGSEA. The CDR3 loop spans 11 amino acids. V was trimmed by 7 bases and J by 4 bases, leaving 11 bases between them. The CDR3 region has the DNA TGCAGCGCCCGGATTCTATACGAGCAGTACTTC. The encoded protein is CSARILYEQYF.

This chain connects TRBV12-3 or TRBV12-4 to TRBJ1-1, with D maybe TRBD1 (5 bases). The CDR3 is 15 amino acids. The germline V and J ends were trimmed by 5 bases and 1 base, with 14 bases remaining between them. In DNA form, the CDR3 reads TGTGCCAGCAGTAGAACAGGTGCCGGGAACACTGAAGCTTTCTTT. Translation: CASSRTGAGNTEAFF.

This clonotype was counted ten times or more. The chain uses TRBV7-2 and TRBJ1-2; perhaps TRBD1 as D (5 bases). The length of the CDR3 is 12 residues. Germline values: CDR1 SGHTA, CDR2 FQGNSA. The V gene lost 6 bases and the J gene lost 5 bases, with 10 bases spanning the gap. The CDR3 loop is CASSSQGYGYTF. The DNA for the CDR3 is TGTGCCAGCAGTTCCCAGGGTTATGGCTACACCTTC.

This clonotype was found many times. The CDR3 DNA reads as TGTGCCAGCAGTGAAGCATGGGCGGGCACTGAAGCTTTCTTT. It yields the protein CASSEAWAGTEAFF. The chain uses TRBV6-1 and TRBJ1-1, with unresolved D. V lost 0 bases and J 4 bases, leaving 9 bases between the germline ends. The length of the CDR3 is 14 residues. Germline CDR1 reads MNHNS; CDR2 reads SASEGT.

The chain combines TRBV6-1 with TRBJ1-2; D gene unclear. Trimming left V 5 bases short and J 7 bases short, with 17 bases between. The germline V gene encodes CDR1 MNHNS and CDR2 SASEGT. The CDR3 loop spans 14 amino acids. CDR3 sequence reads: CASSRSGARGGYTF. The CDR3 DNA sequence: TGTGCCAGCAGTCGCTCAGGAGCCAGAGGTGGCTACACCTTC.

There are a few counts of this clonotype. The V call is TRBV5-4, the J call TRBJ2-7; 10 nucleotides align to TRBD2. The CDR3 has 19 amino acids. After removal of 1 base from V and 0 bases from J, the junction contained 13 bases not matched to a gene. The germline V gene encodes CDR1 SGHNT and CDR2 YYREEE (reference sequence). The CDR3 loop reads CASSLFRTSGYLFSYEQYF. CDR3 in DNA: TGTGCCAGCAGCTTGTTCCGGACTAGCGGATACCTTTTCTCCTACGAGCAGTACTTC.

There are many counts of this clonotype. For the CDR3, the DNA is TGTGCCAGCACCGACATTACAGGGGGCACGGTGAACACTGAAGCTTTCTTT. Translated: CASTDITGGTVNTEAFF. The rearrangement joins TRBV18 to TRBJ1-1; 9 bases map to TRBD1. This CDR3 spans 17 amino acids. CDR1 KGHSH and CDR2 LQKENI come from the germline V gene. V lost 8 bases to trimming and J lost 0 bases; unmatched junction nucleotides: 13. Drawing the rest from reference TRBV18 and TRBJ1-1, the complete variable domain is NAGVMQNPRHLVRRRGQEARLRCSPMKGHSHVYWYRQLPEEGLKFMVYLQKENIIDESGMPKERFSAEFPKEGPSILRIQQVVRGDSAAYFCASTDITGGTVNTEAFFGQGTRLTVV.

The rearrangement joins TRBV20-1 to TRBJ1-1, with 8 bases aligning to TRBD1. The germline V gene encodes CDR1 DFQATT and CDR2 SNEGSKA (reference sequence). The V and J ends lost 3 bases and 7 bases, in that order; junction bases with no gene match: 4. The CDR3 is 12 residues long. CDR3: CSASGQGDEAFF. The CDR3 nucleotides are TGCAGTGCTAGTGGACAGGGAGATGAAGCTTTCTTT.

This clonotype was recorded at least ten times. V and J are TRBV7-6 and TRBJ1-3, with D maybe TRBD1 (5 bases). The CDR3 length is 14 residues. V lost 5 bases to trimming and J lost 4 bases, with 12 bases between them. Germline loops: CDR1 SGHVS, CDR2 FNYEAQ. The CDR3 loop is CASSDEGTGNTIYF. CDR3 DNA: TGTGCCAGCAGCGATGAGGGGACGGGAAACACCATATATTTT.

In its sample, this clonotype was seen many times. The chain is built from TRBV15 and TRBJ2-7; 10 nucleotides align to TRBD1. CDR3 length equals 15 residues. V was clipped by 4 bases and J by 6 bases; unmatched bases: 9. CDR1 LNHNV and CDR2 YYDKDF come from the germline V gene (reference sequence). CDR3: CATSTCDRGRCEQYF. The CDR3 region has the DNA TGTGCCACCAGCACCTGCGACAGGGGGCGGTGCGAGCAGTACTTC.

This clonotype was counted many times. The chain uses TRBV6-4 and TRBJ1-5, with 9 bases aligning to TRBD1. Germline V gene sequence: CDR1 MRHNA, CDR2 SNTAGT. The CDR3 contains 17 residues. With V trimmed by 8 bases and J by 0 bases, 11 bases remained unmatched. The CDR3 loop reads CASPGTGIYNSNQPQHF. The CDR3, as DNA: TGTGCCAGCCCCGGGACAGGGATCTATAATAGCAATCAGCCCCAGCATTTT.

J is TRBJ2-5 and V is TRBV19; D ambiguous. The CDR3 covers 16 residues. The ends were cut back, 1 base at V and 2 bases at J, with 14 bases in the middle. The V gene's germline CDR1 is LNHDA and CDR2 SQIVND (reference sequence). The CDR3 region is CASSIGGFAVQETQYF. CDR3 nucleotide sequence: TGTGCCAGTAGTATAGGAGGTTTCGCCGTACAAGAGACCCAGTACTTC.

Notes on this clonotype: At one end the junction does not follow the germline gene, possibly because of a read error. The chain has TRBV6-2 or TRBV6-3 and TRBJ1-5, with TRBD1 matching over 8 bases. The CDR3 runs 15 residues. Per the germline V gene, CDR1 is MNHEY and CDR2 is SVGEGT. Here the CDR3 DNA reads TGTGTCAGCAGGCACCGACAGGGGTGGGATCAGCCCCAGCATTTT. Its translation: CVSRHRQGWDQPQHF.

This clonotype was seen at least ten times. The V gene is TRBV28, the J gene TRBJ2-7, with no clear D. Trimming took 5 bases from V and 0 from J, leaving 5 bases between them. Germline-derived CDR1 and CDR2 are MDHEN and SYDVKM. The CDR3 is 12 residues long. The CDR3 reads CASSPTSYEQYF. DNA of the CDR3: TGTGCCAGCAGTCCGACCTCCTACGAGCAGTACTTC.

The chain recombines TRBV6-1 with TRBJ2-5; 13 nucleotides match TRBD2. Germline V lookup: CDR1 MNHNS, CDR2 SASEGT. V lost 9 bases and J lost 2; bases outside the gene matches: 9. This CDR3 has 16 amino acids. CDR3 residues: CASLKLAGGPQETQYF. CDR3 in DNA: TGTGCCAGTCTCAAACTAGCGGGAGGGCCTCAAGAGACCCAGTACTTC.

This clonotype was counted a few times. This chain links TRBV5-1 with TRBJ1-1; D perhaps matches TRBD1 (6 bases). V gave up 8 bases and J gave up 4 bases, with 12 bases separating them. The germline gives CDR1 SGHRS, CDR2 YFSETQ. The CDR3 runs 12 residues. CDR3 in amino acids: CASSTGSTEAFF. In nucleotides, the CDR3 is TGCGCCAGTTCGACAGGCTCCACTGAAGCTTTCTTT.

This clonotype occurred a few times. The rearrangement links TRBV5-1 to TRBJ1-1; D possibly corresponds to TRBD1 (6 bases). Looked up from germline, CDR1 is SGHRS and CDR2 is YFSETQ. This CDR3 region has 15 residues. V lost 5 bases to trimming and J lost 2 bases, with 16 bases between them. The chain's CDR3 is CASSSGGAGNTEAFF. In DNA, the CDR3 is TGCGCCAGCAGTTCCGGGGGCGCAGGAAACACTGAAGCTTTCTTT. Complete variable domain (other parts from reference TRBV5-1 and TRBJ1-1): KAGVTQTPRYLIKTRGQQVTLSCSPISGHRSVSWYQQTPGQGLQFLFEYFSETQRNKGNFPGRFSGRQFSNSRSEMNVSTLELGDSALYLCASSSGGAGNTEAFFGQGTRLTVV.

The rearrangement uses TRBV30 and TRBJ1-2; the D gene is possibly TRBD1 (5 bases). Trimming removed 3 bases at V and 5 bases at J, with 10 bases between. Germline V gene data show CDR1 as GTSNPN and CDR2 as SVGIG (reference sequence). The CDR3 is made up of 12 amino acids. The CDR3 is CAWRTVQYGYTF. CDR3 sequence (DNA): TGTGCCTGGAGGACAGTTCAATATGGCTACACCTTC.

In this sample, this clonotype turned up many times. V is TRBV6-5 and J is TRBJ2-7; weak D call: TRBD2 (6 bases). Trimming left V 5 bases short and J 3 bases short, with 17 bases between. CDR1 is MNHEY and CDR2 is SVGAGI in the germline V gene. The CDR3 extends over 15 amino acids. CDR3 protein: CASSTPAPEGYEQYF. The CDR3, as DNA: TGTGCCAGCAGTACCCCGGCCCCGGAGGGCTACGAGCAGTACTTC.